These T cell receptor beta chains were read from a single sample in a study of T cells expressing NK-cell markers. Reanalyzing the 5' RACE reads, TCRdb keeps one entry per CDR3 protein, without DNA. Its table lists about 150,000 distinct CDR3 sequences. Input material: blood T cells: a sorted CD56 or NKG2C T cell subset, CD4+ or CD8+ T cells, or bulk PBMC T cells (not recorded which). The source is a woman between 50 and 59 years old in good health. Both conserved end residues are part of each CDR3. Each record gives: J gene, V gene, CDR3 protein.

>TRBJ2-1|TRBV30
CAWIGLAGDSYNEQFF
>TRBJ2-5|TRBV7-3
CASSPTGYQETQYF
>TRBJ2-3|TRBV5-1
CASSQPYGQDYTDTQYF
>TRBJ2-1|TRBV29-1
CSAPVGGQGIEQFF
>TRBJ2-1|TRBV7-9
CASSPAYNEQFF
>TRBJ1-1|TRBV20-1
CSARDSTSGDTEAFF
>TRBJ1-1|TRBV7-9
CASSSQVQHTEAFF
>TRBJ2-7|TRBV3-1
CASSQGTADYEQYF
>TRBJ2-3|TRBV11-3
CASSTDVEILDTQYF
>TRBJ1-1|TRBV24-1
CATSDRGTEAFF